This TCR beta chain was captured by sequencing in a study of blood T cell repertoires in COVID-19. This clone showed up just once. A read error may account for a junction end that differs from germline. Clones were sequenced by immunoSEQ multiplex PCR, and TCRdb holds only the in-frame ones, with some missing. The table shows fewer than 250,000 clones, with approximately 85% occurring only once. The CDR3 spans 14 residues. Germline lookup yields CDR1 SQVTM and CDR2 ANQGSEA. Sequencing was done on a sample of peripheral blood. This sequence was found in a woman aged 70 to 79 with acute or convalescent COVID-19. V is TRBV29-1 and J is TRBJ2-7, with 9 bases fitting TRBD2. The CDR3 here is CSVTLTSGTYEQYF. DNA for the CDR3: TGTAGCGTTACCCTGACTAGCGGCACCTACGAGCAGTACTTC.